This entry describes one TCR beta chain. Antigen specificity is unknown. One end of the junction varies from germline; a read error may be responsible. This sample was taken from a study of tumor and adjacent non-tumor tissue in lung cancer. Study details: On average, productive TCRbeta reads reached about 4.2 million per sample.

TCRbeta libraries were built with three rounds of nested PCR, modified from ARM-PCR. TCRdb re-derived calls from the multiplex PCR reads in MiXCR, one entry per CDR3 protein. The sample comprises about 90,000 distinct CDR3 sequences, more than 75% of which are singletons, and 21% rests with the top ten. CDR1 and CDR2 from the germline V gene are SGHAT and FQNNGV. The CDR3 has 15 amino acids. No cell sorting was done before RNA was extracted from the tissue. This non-tumor lung sample came from over 3 cm beyond the tumor edge. Study-wide findings and caveats: Patients with more diverse tumor TCRs had worse survival.

The sample taken for sequencing was distant non-tumor lung tissue. The chain couples TRBV11-2 to TRBJ1-1, with TRBD1 as a possible D gene (6 bases). The sequence was obtained from a woman aged 45-59 years with non-small cell lung cancer. The CDR3 DNA reads as TGTGCCAGAAGCTTCACTGGCAGGGGACTACGAGAGGCTTTCTTT. This translates into CARSFTGRGLREAFF. Combining the CDR3 with reference TRBV11-2 and TRBJ1-1 gives the whole variable domain EAGVAQSPRYKIIEKRQSVAFWCNPISGHATLYWYQQILGQGPKLLIQFQNNGVVDDSQLPKDRFSAERLKGVDSTLKIQPAKLEDSAVYLCARSFTGRGLREAFFGQGTRLTVV.